The 7 T cell receptor beta chains listed next were all sequenced from one sample in a study of T cells in Graves' hyperthyroidism and ophthalmopathy. The source material, RNA transcripts, was used to amplify TCR beta CDR3 regions. The HTBI primer set served for first-round RT-PCR of the TCR CDR3. TCRdb ran MiXCR on the multiplex PCR reads and lists one entry per CDR3 protein. Of 500,000 or so distinct CDR3 sequences in the sample, 15% to 20% were seen once. The source material was blood. These receptors came from a woman under 30 with Graves' ophthalmopathy.

This clonotype was counted ten times or more. This chain connects TRBV28 to TRBJ1-2; D call uncertain. Trimming took 4 bases from V and 0 from J, leaving 15 bases between them. The CDR3 consists of 16 residues. Per the germline V gene, CDR1 is MDHEN and CDR2 is SYDVKM. The CDR3: CASSSVPPGANYGYTF. The CDR3 bases are TGTGCCAGCAGTTCGGTACCACCGGGCGCTAACTATGGCTACACCTTC.

This chain joins TRBV7-8 and TRBJ1-2, with 7 bases aligning to TRBD1. The CDR3 totals 15 residues. The V gene's germline CDR1 is SGHVS and CDR2 FQNEAQ. J lost 8 bases, V lost 5 bases, and 14 bases had no gene match. The CDR3 nucleotides are TGTGCCAGCAGCCAAGGGATTAGGGGGCAGTGGGGCTACACCTTC. This gives the protein CASSQGIRGQWGYTF.

In its sample, this clonotype was seen many times. The gene calls are TRBV7-9 and TRBJ2-3; no clear D gene. CDR1 is SEHNR and CDR2 is FQNEAQ in the germline V gene (reference sequence). V was cut by 5 bases and J by 1 base, with 10 bases left in between. CDR3 length: 14 amino acids. The CDR3 region is CASSLPGRTDTQYF. The DNA of the CDR3 is TGTGCCAGCAGCCTCCCTGGTCGCACAGATACGCAGTATTTT.

This sequence joins TRBV15 and TRBJ2-2; 8 positions match TRBD2. Germline CDR1 and CDR2: LNHNV and YYDKDF (reference sequence). CDR3 size: 14 residues. After removal of 1 base from V and 5 bases from J, the junction contained 0 bases not matched to a gene. The chain's CDR3 is CATSRGLATGELFF. CDR3 sequence (DNA): TGTGCCACCAGCAGAGGACTAGCGACCGGGGAGCTGTTTTTT.

The rearrangement uses TRBV7-2 and TRBJ2-5; 14 nucleotides match TRBD2. Germline V gene sequence: CDR1 SGHTA, CDR2 FQGNSA. J lost 2 bases, V lost 4 bases, and 9 bases had no gene match. The CDR3 is 18 amino acids. The CDR3 loop reads CASSSKPGLAGEQETQYF. The CDR3 coding sequence is TGTGCCAGCAGCTCGAAACCGGGACTAGCGGGAGAACAAGAGACCCAGTACTTC.

In this sample, this clonotype turned up many times. Here the CDR3 reads CASSPLQWGGTYTDTQYF. The DNA of the CDR3 is TGTGCCAGCAGCCCCCTGCAATGGGGGGGAACTTACACAGATACGCAGTATTTT. V usage is TRBV27 and J usage is TRBJ2-3; 7 nucleotides align to TRBD2. The V segment lost 6 bases and the J segment 2 bases; nucleotides outside the gene matches: 17. Germline CDR1 is MNHEY and CDR2 is SMNVEV (reference sequence). The CDR3 length is 18 residues.

The V and J genes are TRBV12-3 or TRBV12-4 and TRBJ1-1, with TRBD1 matching 8 bases. The CDR3 has 14 amino acids. Trimming at V came to 5 bases and at J to 4 bases, leaving 6 bases not matched to a gene. As DNA, the CDR3 is TGTGCCAGCAGTGCAGGACAGGGCCTCACTGAAGCTTTCTTT. Amino acids: CASSAGQGLTEAFF.